These T cell receptor beta chains were read from a single sample in a study of blood T cell repertoires in COVID-19. The method was immunoSEQ multiplex PCR; TCRdb's version includes in-frame clones alone and lacks a portion of them. In the table there are approximately 70,000 clones, 70% to 85% of which are singletons. Sequenced sample: peripheral blood. The source is a man between 60 and 75 years old with active or convalescent COVID-19. Both conserved end residues are part of each CDR3. A D gene is named only where the DNA matches it firmly. Expanded clones get a size class; other rows say once, few or many, or leave the size out.

d_call: TRBD1
clone_size: -
j_call: TRBJ2-3
v_call: TRBV4-3
cdr3_aa: CASSHGTATDTQYF
cdr3_nt: TGCGCCAGCAGCCATGGGACAGCCACAGATACGCAGTATTTT

d_call: -
clone_size: -
j_call: TRBJ2-3
v_call: TRBV28
cdr3_aa: CASSGALTDTQYF
cdr3_nt: TGTGCCAGCAGTGGAGCTCTCACAGATACGCAGTATTTT

d_call: TRBD1
clone_size: few
j_call: TRBJ1-6
v_call: TRBV18
cdr3_aa: CASSQRTGNNSPLHF
cdr3_nt: TGTGCCAGCTCTCAGCGGACAGGGAATAATTCACCCCTCCACTTT

d_call: TRBD1
clone_size: once
j_call: TRBJ2-1
v_call: TRBV9
cdr3_aa: CASSPQVGQGAINEQFF
cdr3_nt: TGTGCCAGCAGCCCCCAAGTAGGACAGGGGGCGATCAATGAGCAGTTCTTC

d_call: -
clone_size: -
j_call: TRBJ2-5
v_call: TRBV10-3
cdr3_aa: CAISEYSQETQYF
cdr3_nt: TGTGCCATCAGTGAGTACAGCCAAGAGACCCAGTACTTC

d_call: TRBD1
clone_size: few
j_call: TRBJ2-1
v_call: TRBV11-1
cdr3_aa: CASSAWDRVYNEQFF
cdr3_nt: TGTGCCAGCAGCGCTTGGGACAGGGTCTACAATGAGCAGTTCTTC

d_call: -
clone_size: -
j_call: TRBJ2-7
v_call: TRBV11-3
cdr3_aa: CASSLGSRYEQYF
cdr3_nt: TGTGCCAGCAGCTTAGGTTCCAGATACGAGCAGTACTTC

d_call: TRBD1
clone_size: few
j_call: TRBJ2-7
v_call: TRBV11-2
cdr3_aa: CASSGRGTGGYEQYF
cdr3_nt: TGTGCCAGCAGCGGCCGAGGGACAGGGGGCTACGAGCAGTACTTC

d_call: -
clone_size: -
j_call: TRBJ1-1
v_call: TRBV5-8
cdr3_aa: CASSLRGRGSTEAFF
cdr3_nt: TGTGCCAGCAGCTTACGAGGGAGGGGGAGCACTGAAGCTTTCTTT

d_call: -
clone_size: once
j_call: TRBJ1-3
v_call: TRBV6-1
cdr3_aa: CASSEESTDTIYF
cdr3_nt: TGTGCCAGCAGTGAAGAAAGCACAGACACCATATATTTT

d_call: -
clone_size: once
j_call: TRBJ1-2
v_call: TRBV9
cdr3_aa: CASSAAQRPNYGYTF
cdr3_nt: TGTGCCAGCAGCGCCGCCCAGCGCCCCAACTATGGCTACACCTTC

d_call: TRBD1
clone_size: few
j_call: TRBJ2-7
v_call: TRBV28
cdr3_aa: CASSNPVDRENYEQYF
cdr3_nt: TGTGCCAGCAGTAATCCTGTTGACAGGGAAAACTACGAGCAGTACTTC

d_call: TRBD2
clone_size: -
j_call: TRBJ2-1
v_call: TRBV13
cdr3_aa: CASSLGRGEQFF
cdr3_nt: TGTGCCAGCAGCTTGGGGAGGGGTGAGCAGTTCTTC

d_call: -
clone_size: once
j_call: TRBJ2-2
v_call: TRBV19
cdr3_aa: CASSIRTGGELFF
cdr3_nt: TGTGCCAGTAGTATAAGGACGGGAGGGGAGCTGTTTTTT

d_call: -
clone_size: -
j_call: TRBJ2-2
v_call: TRBV21-1
cdr3_aa: CASSKPGQSNTGELFF
cdr3_nt: TGTGCCAGCAGCAAACCGGGACAGTCGAACACCGGGGAGCTGTTTTTT

d_call: TRBD1
clone_size: -
j_call: TRBJ1-1
v_call: TRBV5-8
cdr3_aa: CASRDRAVNTEAFF
cdr3_nt: TGTGCCAGCAGAGACAGGGCCGTGAACACTGAAGCTTTCTTT

d_call: TRBD2
clone_size: -
j_call: TRBJ2-2
v_call: TRBV4-2
cdr3_aa: CASSQVLGRLAGPAGTGELFF
cdr3_nt: TGTGCCAGCAGCCAAGTCTTGGGTCGGCTAGCGGGGCCAGCCGGTACCGGGGAGCTGTTTTTT

d_call: TRBD1
clone_size: -
j_call: TRBJ1-4
v_call: TRBV18
cdr3_aa: CASSPSTGEANEKLFF
cdr3_nt: TGTGCCAGCTCACCATCAACAGGGGAGGCTAATGAAAAACTGTTTTTT

d_call: TRBD1
clone_size: few
j_call: TRBJ2-7
v_call: TRBV19
cdr3_aa: CASSRQGAEDYEQYF
cdr3_nt: TGTGCCAGTAGTAGACAGGGGGCCGAGGACTACGAGCAGTACTTC

d_call: -
clone_size: -
j_call: TRBJ2-5
v_call: TRBV28
cdr3_aa: CASSPYQGLGGKETQYF
cdr3_nt: TGTGCCAGCAGCCCTTATCAGGGATTGGGGGGTAAAGAGACCCAGTACTTC

d_call: TRBD2
clone_size: -
j_call: TRBJ2-5
v_call: TRBV14
cdr3_aa: CASSSGGQETQYF
cdr3_nt: TGTGCCAGCAGCTCCGGGGGGCAAGAGACCCAGTACTTC

d_call: TRBD1
clone_size: -
j_call: TRBJ1-5
v_call: TRBV7-6
cdr3_aa: CASSLDGQGAQPQHF
cdr3_nt: TGTGCCAGCAGCTTAGACGGACAGGGGGCTCAGCCCCAGCATTTT

d_call: -
clone_size: -
j_call: TRBJ2-1
v_call: TRBV20-1
cdr3_aa: CSAPISAKQFF
cdr3_nt: TGCAGTGCACCTATTTCAGCGAAGCAGTTCTTC

d_call: TRBD1
clone_size: -
j_call: TRBJ1-4
v_call: TRBV30
cdr3_aa: CAWTTSQGAREKLFF
cdr3_nt: TGTGCCTGGACTACATCACAGGGGGCCCGAGAAAAACTGTTTTTT

d_call: TRBD1
clone_size: -
j_call: TRBJ1-2
v_call: TRBV28
cdr3_aa: CASRRGTGPYGYTF
cdr3_nt: TGTGCCAGCAGGCGGGGGACAGGGCCTTATGGCTACACCTTC

d_call: -
clone_size: -
j_call: TRBJ2-7
v_call: TRBV9
cdr3_aa: CASSVELSGEQYF
cdr3_nt: TGTGCCAGCAGCGTCGAGCTGTCTGGCGAGCAGTACTTC

d_call: -
clone_size: once
j_call: TRBJ1-1
v_call: TRBV7-9
cdr3_aa: CASSFTGPIEAFF
cdr3_nt: TGTGCCAGCAGCTTCACAGGACCGATTGAAGCTTTCTTT

d_call: TRBD1
clone_size: -
j_call: TRBJ1-6
v_call: TRBV30
cdr3_aa: CAWMGQPNSPLHF
cdr3_nt: TGTGCCTGGATGGGACAGCCTAATTCACCCCTCCACTTT

d_call: TRBD2
clone_size: -
j_call: TRBJ2-1
v_call: TRBV2
cdr3_aa: CASSEFLAGAYNEQFF
cdr3_nt: TGTGCCAGCAGTGAGTTCCTAGCGGGGGCCTACAATGAGCAGTTCTTC

d_call: TRBD1
clone_size: -
j_call: TRBJ2-5
v_call: TRBV29-1
cdr3_aa: CSVEGGQVQETQYF
cdr3_nt: TGCAGCGTTGAAGGAGGACAGGTCCAAGAGACCCAGTACTTC

d_call: TRBD2
clone_size: -
j_call: TRBJ2-5
v_call: TRBV27
cdr3_aa: CASSFLIAGGTPHQETQYF
cdr3_nt: TGTGCCAGCAGTTTTCTGATAGCGGGGGGCACCCCTCACCAAGAGACCCAGTACTTC

d_call: TRBD1
clone_size: -
j_call: TRBJ2-3
v_call: TRBV6-5
cdr3_aa: CASSYRTRTGADTQYF
cdr3_nt: TGTGCCAGCAGTTACCGGACGAGGACAGGGGCAGATACGCAGTATTTT

d_call: TRBD1
clone_size: -
j_call: TRBJ1-4
v_call: TRBV4-1
cdr3_aa: CASSLKGGGGGSNEKLFF
cdr3_nt: TGCGCCAGCAGCCTCAAAGGTGGAGGGGGCGGCTCTAATGAAAAACTGTTTTTT

d_call: TRBD1
clone_size: few
j_call: TRBJ1-5
v_call: TRBV2
cdr3_aa: CASKQGTNPNQPQHF
cdr3_nt: TGTGCCAGCAAACAGGGGACGAACCCCAATCAGCCCCAGCATTTT

d_call: TRBD1
clone_size: -
j_call: TRBJ1-2
v_call: TRBV7-2
cdr3_aa: CASSLTGGNYGYTF
cdr3_nt: TGTGCCAGCAGCTTAACAGGGGGCAACTATGGCTACACCTTC

d_call: -
clone_size: once
j_call: TRBJ1-5
v_call: TRBV7-2
cdr3_aa: CASSLRGGGDQPQHF
cdr3_nt: TGTGCCAGCAGCTTAAGGGGAGGGGGAGATCAGCCCCAGCATTTT

d_call: TRBD1
clone_size: once
j_call: TRBJ2-1
v_call: TRBV2
cdr3_aa: CASSGQGAHNEQFF
cdr3_nt: TGTGCCAGCAGTGGCCAGGGGGCCCACAATGAGCAGTTCTTC

d_call: -
clone_size: -
j_call: TRBJ1-1
v_call: TRBV3-1/TRBV3-2
cdr3_aa: CASSRGGMNTEAFF
cdr3_nt: TGTGCCAGCAGCCGAGGGGGTATGAACACTGAAGCTTTCTTT

d_call: -
clone_size: -
j_call: TRBJ2-2
v_call: TRBV7-2
cdr3_aa: CASSLSRPGQRSNTGELFF
cdr3_nt: TGTGCCAGCAGCTTAAGCCGACCGGGACAAAGATCGAACACCGGGGAGCTGTTTTTT

d_call: -
clone_size: -
j_call: TRBJ1-1
v_call: TRBV11-2
cdr3_aa: CASSLDRVAEAFF
cdr3_nt: TGTGCCAGCAGCTTAGACAGGGTCGCTGAAGCTTTCTTT

d_call: -
clone_size: once
j_call: TRBJ1-5
v_call: TRBV29-1
cdr3_aa: CSVQIDGDQPQHF
cdr3_nt: TGCAGCGTGCAGATTGACGGAGATCAGCCCCAGCATTTT

d_call: -
clone_size: -
j_call: TRBJ2-1
v_call: TRBV4-3
cdr3_aa: CASSQETGAYNEQFF
cdr3_nt: TGCGCCAGCAGCCAGGAGACAGGAGCCTACAATGAGCAGTTCTTC

d_call: TRBD2
clone_size: -
j_call: TRBJ2-5
v_call: TRBV5-6
cdr3_aa: CASSLLALETQYF
cdr3_nt: TGTGCCAGCAGCTTACTAGCGCTGGAGACCCAGTACTTC

d_call: -
clone_size: -
j_call: TRBJ2-2
v_call: TRBV5-4
cdr3_aa: CASSLIRGSDTGELFF
cdr3_nt: TGTGCCAGCAGCTTGATCCGGGGGTCGGACACCGGGGAGCTGTTTTTT

d_call: TRBD1
clone_size: few
j_call: TRBJ1-1
v_call: TRBV13
cdr3_aa: CASSTRQGEAFF
cdr3_nt: TGTGCCAGCAGCACCCGACAGGGTGAGGCTTTCTTT